This TCR beta chain was captured by sequencing in a study of blood T cell repertoires in COVID-19. Study context: Samples of COVID-19 (acute and convalescent) were obtained from the United States, Italy and Spain. In each case, the material was cDNA or gDNA derived from T cells, B-cell-depleted T cells, or PBMCs.

Trimming took off 4 bases at V and 6 bases at J, with 14 bases between the two ends. The CDR3 length is 14 residues. Looked up from germline, CDR1 is SGHRS and CDR2 is YFSETQ. Per the study methods: Quantification of nucleated cells was approximated via reference gene primer amplification. Assay: immunoSEQ multiplex PCR; the TCRdb copy retains only in-frame clones and omits some. The V and J calls and the clone size are those of that table, but D and trimming were determined from the DNA. The data contain around 170,000 clones, around 74% of them singletons. Source material: peripheral blood. The sequence came from a woman aged 80 or older with acute or convalescent COVID-19. The chain recombines TRBV5-1 with TRBJ2-1, with D possibly TRBD1 on 5 matching bases. CDR3 DNA sequence: TGCGCCAGCAGCGAGGCGACAGCCTCCAATGAGCAGTTCTTC. Amino acids: CASSEATASNEQFF. The variable domain in full, completed from reference TRBV5-1 and TRBJ2-1, reads KAGVTQTPRYLIKTRGQQVTLSCSPISGHRSVSWYQQTPGQGLQFLFEYFSETQRNKGNFPGRFSGRQFSNSRSEMNVSTLELGDSALYLCASSEATASNEQFFGPGTRLTVL.